This TCR beta chain is from a study of shared clonotypes between healthy human individuals. Regarding the study as a whole: Naive CD4 clonotypes overlapped across a few donors at approximately 5.5%. Shared clonotypes across all four donors exceeded non-shared ones in generation probability.

Germline lookup yields CDR1 SNHLY and CDR2 FYNNEI. The ends were cut back, 6 bases at V and 1 base at J, with 15 bases in the middle. This CDR3 comprises 15 residues. TCRdb's copy holds only in-frame clones and misses some; the assay was immunoSEQ multiplex PCR. The table shows 780,000 or so clones, with just under 75% occurring only once. HIV-negative, healthy adults without recent acute infections or vaccinations were the donors. Worth noting for this clone: Its antigen is not known.

The gene calls are TRBV2 and TRBJ2-5; possibly TRBD1 for D (5 bases). The sample taken for sequencing was memory CD4+ T cells sorted from blood. Indicated subset: CD45RA-negative fraction. This receptor was taken from a woman under 40 in good health. CDR3 protein: CASRHWTSPQETQYF. The DNA for the CDR3 is TGTGCCAGCAGACATTGGACATCCCCCCAAGAGACCCAGTACTTC.